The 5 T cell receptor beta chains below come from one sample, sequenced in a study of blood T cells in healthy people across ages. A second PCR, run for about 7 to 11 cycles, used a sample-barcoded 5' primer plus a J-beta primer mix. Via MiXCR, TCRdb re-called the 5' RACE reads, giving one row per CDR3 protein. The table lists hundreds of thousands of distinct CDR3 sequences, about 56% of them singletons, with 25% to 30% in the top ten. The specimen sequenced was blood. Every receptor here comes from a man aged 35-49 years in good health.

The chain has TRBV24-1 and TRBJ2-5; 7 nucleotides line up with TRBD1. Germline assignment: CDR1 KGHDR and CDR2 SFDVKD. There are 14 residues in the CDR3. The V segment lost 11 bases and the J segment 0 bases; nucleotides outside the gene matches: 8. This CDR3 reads CAISPGQNQETQYF. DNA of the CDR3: TGTGCCATCTCCCCGGGACAGAACCAAGAGACCCAGTACTTC.

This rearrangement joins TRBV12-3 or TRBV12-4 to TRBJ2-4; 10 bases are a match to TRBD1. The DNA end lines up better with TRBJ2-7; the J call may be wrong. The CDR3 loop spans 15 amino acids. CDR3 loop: CASSLRGDRGYEQYF. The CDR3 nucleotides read TGTGCCAGCAGTTTGCGAGGGGACAGGGGCTACGAGCAGTACTTC.

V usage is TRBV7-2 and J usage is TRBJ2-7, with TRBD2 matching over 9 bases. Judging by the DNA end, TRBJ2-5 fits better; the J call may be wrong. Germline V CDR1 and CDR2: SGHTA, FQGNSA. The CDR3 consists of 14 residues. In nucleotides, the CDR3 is TGTGCCAGCAGCTCCGGACTAGCGATCGAGACCCAGTACTTC. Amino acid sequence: CASSSGLAIETQYF.

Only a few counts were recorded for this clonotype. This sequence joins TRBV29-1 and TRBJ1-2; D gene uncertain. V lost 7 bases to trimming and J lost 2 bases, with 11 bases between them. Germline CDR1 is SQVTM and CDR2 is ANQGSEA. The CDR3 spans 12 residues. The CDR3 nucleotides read TGCAGCGCCTTCGACCGAAACTATGGCTACACCTTC. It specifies CSAFDRNYGYTF.

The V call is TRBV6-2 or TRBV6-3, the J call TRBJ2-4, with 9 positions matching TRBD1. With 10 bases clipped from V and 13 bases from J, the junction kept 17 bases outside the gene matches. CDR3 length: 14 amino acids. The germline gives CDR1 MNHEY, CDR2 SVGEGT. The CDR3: CATAPGTGMNEQYF. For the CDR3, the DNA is TGTGCCACAGCCCCCGGGACAGGGATGAATGAGCAGTACTTC.